This T cell receptor (beta chain) was profiled in a study of blood T cells in healthy people across ages. The germline V gene encodes CDR1 SGHTA and CDR2 FQGNSA. CDR3 length: 14 amino acids. The V end lost 8 bases, the J end lost 8 bases, and 21 bases lay between the germline ends. Alongside a J-beta primer mix, a sample-barcoded 5' primer served in a second PCR lasting about 7 to 12 cycles. TCRdb called the 5' RACE reads again in MiXCR, with one record for every CDR3 protein. Seen here are hundreds of thousands of distinct CDR3 sequences, roughly 35% observed once, and the top ten hold 10% to 15%. This TCR was recovered from a man aged 18 to 29 in good health. The chain recombines TRBV7-2 with TRBJ1-1; D is perhaps TRBD1 (6 bases). The sample consisted of blood. The CDR3 protein is CASSKKGQTTEAFF. CDR3 DNA sequence: TGTGCCAGCTCTAAGAAGGGACAAACTACCGAAGCTTTCTTT.